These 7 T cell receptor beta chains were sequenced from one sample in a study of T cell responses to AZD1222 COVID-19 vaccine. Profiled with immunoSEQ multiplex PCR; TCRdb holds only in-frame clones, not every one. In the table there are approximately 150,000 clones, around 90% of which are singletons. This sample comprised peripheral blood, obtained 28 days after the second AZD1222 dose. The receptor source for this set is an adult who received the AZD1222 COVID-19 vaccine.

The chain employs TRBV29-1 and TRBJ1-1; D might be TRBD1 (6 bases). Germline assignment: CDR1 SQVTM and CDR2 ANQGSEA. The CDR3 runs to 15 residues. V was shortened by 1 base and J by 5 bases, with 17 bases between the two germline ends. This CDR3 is CSVEGASGARTEAFF. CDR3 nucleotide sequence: TGCAGCGTTGAAGGGGCATCGGGGGCTCGGACTGAAGCTTTCTTT. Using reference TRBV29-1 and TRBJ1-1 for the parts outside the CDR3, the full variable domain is SAVISQKPSRDICQRGTSLTIQCQVDSQVTMMFWYRQQPGQSLTLIATANQGSEATYESGFVIDKFPISRPNLTFSTLTVSNMSPEDSSIYLCSVEGASGARTEAFFGQGTRLTVV.

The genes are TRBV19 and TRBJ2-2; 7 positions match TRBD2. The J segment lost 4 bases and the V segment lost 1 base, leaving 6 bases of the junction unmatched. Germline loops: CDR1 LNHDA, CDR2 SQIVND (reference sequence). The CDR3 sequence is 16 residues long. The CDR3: CASSIGTGGITGELFF. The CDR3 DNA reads TGTGCCAGTAGTATAGGAACCGGGGGGATCACCGGGGAGCTGTTTTTT.

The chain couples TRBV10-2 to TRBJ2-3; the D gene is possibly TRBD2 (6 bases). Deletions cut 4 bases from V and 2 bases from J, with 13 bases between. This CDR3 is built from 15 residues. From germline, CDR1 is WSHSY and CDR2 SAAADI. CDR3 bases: TGCGCCAGCAGTGGGGCGGGATCACTCACAGATACGCAGTATTTT. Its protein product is CASSGAGSLTDTQYF.

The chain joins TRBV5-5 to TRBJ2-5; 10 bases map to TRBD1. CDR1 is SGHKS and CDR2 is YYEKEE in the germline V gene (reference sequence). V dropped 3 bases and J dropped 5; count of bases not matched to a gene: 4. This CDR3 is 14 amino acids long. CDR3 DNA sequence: TGTGCCAGCAGCTGGGGGGACAGGGGTGAGACCCAGTACTTC. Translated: CASSWGDRGETQYF.

CDR3 amino acids: CASRPGTGETSYNSPLHF. The DNA for the CDR3 is TGCGCCAGCAGACCCGGGACAGGGGAAACCTCCTATAATTCACCCCTCCACTTT. The gene calls are TRBV5-1 and TRBJ1-6; 10 positions agree with TRBD1. The CDR3 runs 18 residues. CDR1 is SGHRS, CDR2 YFSETQ, per germline. The J segment lost 0 bases and the V segment lost 5 bases, leaving 8 bases of the junction unmatched.

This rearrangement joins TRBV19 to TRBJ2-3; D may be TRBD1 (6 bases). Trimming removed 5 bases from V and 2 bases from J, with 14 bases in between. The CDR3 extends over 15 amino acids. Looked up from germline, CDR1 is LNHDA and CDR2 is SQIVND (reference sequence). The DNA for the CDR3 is TGTGCCAGTAGTGCTTTGGGGGACAACACAGATACGCAGTATTTT. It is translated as CASSALGDNTDTQYF. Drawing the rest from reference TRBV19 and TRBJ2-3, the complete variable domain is DGGITQSPKYLFRKEGQNVTLSCEQNLNHDAMYWYRQDPGQGLRLIYYSQIVNDFQKGDIAEGYSVSREKKESFPLTVTSAQKNPTAFYLCASSALGDNTDTQYFGPGTRLTVL.

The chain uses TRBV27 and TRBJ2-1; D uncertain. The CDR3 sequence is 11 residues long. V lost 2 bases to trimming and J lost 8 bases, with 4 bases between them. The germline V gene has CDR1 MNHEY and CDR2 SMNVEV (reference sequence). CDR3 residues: CASSLNDEQFF. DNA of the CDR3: TGTGCCAGCAGTTTAAATGATGAGCAGTTCTTC.